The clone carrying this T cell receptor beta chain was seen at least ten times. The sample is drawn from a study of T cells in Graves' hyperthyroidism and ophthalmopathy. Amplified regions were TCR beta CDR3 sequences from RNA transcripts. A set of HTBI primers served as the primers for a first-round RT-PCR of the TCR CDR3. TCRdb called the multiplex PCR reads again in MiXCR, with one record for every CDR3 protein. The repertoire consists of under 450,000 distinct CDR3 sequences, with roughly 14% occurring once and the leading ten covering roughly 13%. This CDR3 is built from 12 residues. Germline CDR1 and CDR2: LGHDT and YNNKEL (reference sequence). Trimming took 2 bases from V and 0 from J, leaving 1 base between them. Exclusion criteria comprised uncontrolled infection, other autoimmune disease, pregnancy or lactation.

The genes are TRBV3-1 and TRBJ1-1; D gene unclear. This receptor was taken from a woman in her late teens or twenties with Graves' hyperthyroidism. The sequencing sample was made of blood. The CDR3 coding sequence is TGTGCCAGCAGCCAAATGAACACTGAAGCTTTCTTT. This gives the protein CASSQMNTEAFF.